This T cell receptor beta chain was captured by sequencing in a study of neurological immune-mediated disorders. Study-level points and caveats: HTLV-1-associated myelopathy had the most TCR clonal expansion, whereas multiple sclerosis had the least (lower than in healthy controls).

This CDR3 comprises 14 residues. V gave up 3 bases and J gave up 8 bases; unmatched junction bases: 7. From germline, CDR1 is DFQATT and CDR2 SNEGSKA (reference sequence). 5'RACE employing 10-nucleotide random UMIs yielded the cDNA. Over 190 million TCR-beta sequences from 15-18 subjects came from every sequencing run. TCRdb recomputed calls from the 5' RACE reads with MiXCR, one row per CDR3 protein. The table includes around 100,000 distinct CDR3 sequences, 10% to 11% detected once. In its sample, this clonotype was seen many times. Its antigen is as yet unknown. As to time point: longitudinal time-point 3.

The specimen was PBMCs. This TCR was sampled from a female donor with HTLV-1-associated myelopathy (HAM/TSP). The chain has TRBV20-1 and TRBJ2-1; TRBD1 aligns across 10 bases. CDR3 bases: TGCAGTGCTAGCCGGGACAGGGGTTACGATGAGCAGTTCTTC. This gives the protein CSASRDRGYDEQFF.